The clone carrying this T cell receptor beta chain occurred many times. The entry originates in a study of T cells in Graves' hyperthyroidism and ophthalmopathy. What was amplified from RNA transcripts were TCR beta CDR3 regions. The HTBI primer set was used in a first-round RT-PCR of the TCR CDR3. One entry per CDR3 protein, called by TCRdb with MiXCR from the multiplex PCR reads. The sample lists 350,000 to 400,000 distinct CDR3 sequences; about a fifth were seen once. With 2 bases removed from V and 7 bases from J, the gap between germline ends came to 11 bases. The CDR3 extends over 13 amino acids. Germline lookup yields CDR1 SGHTA and CDR2 FQGTGA.

The sequencing input was blood. The sequence came from a woman aged 18-29 years with Graves' hyperthyroidism. V and J are TRBV7-3 and TRBJ1-1; D remains unclear. CDR3 nucleotides: TGTGCCAGCAGCTTAGACGGGCCGGGTGAAGCTTTCTTT. As protein: CASSLDGPGEAFF.